The source of this T cell receptor (beta chain) is a study of blood T cell repertoires in COVID-19. V shed 0 bases, J shed 5 bases, and the junction held 5 bases outside the gene matches. The CDR3 consists of 15 residues. The germline V gene has CDR1 SQVTM and CDR2 ANQGSEA. Sequencing used immunoSEQ multiplex PCR; TCRdb keeps in-frame clones, though not all of them. The sample records about 220,000 clones, over 60% being singletons. Material for sequencing was peripheral blood. The chain has TRBV29-1 and TRBJ2-2, with TRBD2 matching 8 bases. The TCR comes from a woman in her 70s with acute or convalescent COVID-19. CDR3 sequence: CSVEDAGGSTGELFF. In DNA, the CDR3 is TGCAGCGTTGAAGATGCGGGGGGCTCGACCGGGGAGCTGTTTTTT.